The rows below give T cell receptor beta chains drawn from one sample of a study of regulatory T cells in long-lasting Graves disease. TCRdb analysed the multiplex PCR reads with MiXCR anew, one entry per CDR3 protein. The repertoire holds about 430,000 distinct CDR3 sequences, with approximately 15% as singletons. These data are also associated with another study on T cells in Graves' hyperthyroidism and ophthalmopathy.

Here the sequenced sample was peripheral blood mononuclear cells (PBMCs), taken at new diagnosis, from a patient treated with antithyroid drugs. Receptors were obtained from a woman in her thirties or forties with Graves disease. The CDR3 runs from the conserved cysteine through the conserved F or W. A D gene is named only where the DNA matches it firmly. The size field is filled for only some rows; it gives once, few, many or a size class.

d_gene,j_gene,v_gene,abundance,CDR3aa,CDR3nt
NA,TRBJ2-1,TRBV5-6,few,CASSLWGLNEQFF,TGTGCCAGCAGCTTGTGGGGGCTCAATGAGCAGTTCTTC
NA,TRBJ2-7,TRBV27,many,CASSPTSSYEQYF,TGTGCCAGCTCCCCCACCTCCTCCTACGAGCAGTACTTC
NA,TRBJ1-5,TRBV6-1,many,CASSEIGSSIKPQHF,TGTGCCAGCAGTGAGATCGGATCTTCAATCAAACCCCAGCATTTT
TRBD1,TRBJ2-7,TRBV5-1,NA,CASSRDSTSCEQYF,TGCGCCAGCAGCCGGGACAGTACTTCCTGCGAGCAGTACTTC
TRBD2,TRBJ2-3,TRBV2,many,CASSLIPGLAGRTDTQYF,TGTGCCAGCTCGCTAATACCGGGACTAGCGGGACGCACAGATACGCAGTATTTT
NA,TRBJ2-3,TRBV18,many,CASSPDYNGDTQYF,TGTGCCAGCTCACCCGACTATAACGGCGATACGCAGTATTTT
TRBD1,TRBJ2-4,TRBV11-3,few,CASSLRDRGMGLAKNIQYF,TGTGCCAGCAGCCTCCGGGACAGGGGTATGGGACTAGCCAAAAACATTCAGTACTTC
NA,TRBJ2-7,TRBV28,few,CASRGVQPYEQYF,TGTGCCAGCAGGGGTGTTCAACCCTACGAGCAGTACTTC
NA,TRBJ1-1,TRBV28,many,CASSSRGHLVTEAFF,TGTGCCAGCAGTTCCCGTGGACACTTAGTCACTGAAGCTTTCTTT
TRBD2,TRBJ2-1,TRBV28,many,CASSPGTSGVNEQFF,TGTGCCAGCAGCCCTGGGACTAGCGGAGTCAATGAGCAGTTCTTC
TRBD2,TRBJ2-6,TRBV6-5,NA,CASSYLVGETSGRSGANVLTF,TGTGCCAGCAGTTACTTGGTTGGGGAGACTAGCGGGAGGTCTGGGGCCAACGTCCTGACTTTC